Listed here are 9 T cell receptor beta chains from one sample, sequenced in a study of blood T cell repertoires in COVID-19 (dated by TCRdb to 2020 to 2021). Libraries were constructed by the immunoSEQ multiplex PCR assay. This immuneACCESS table, as held by TCRdb, lists in-frame sequences with V and J called but not all clones. Of the missing ones, under half trace to an unresolved V gene in checked studies; the others have no known cause. The sample table lists about 30,000 clones, over 90% of them with a count of one. The ten biggest clones cover less than 45% of the sample. The sequencing input was peripheral blood. These TCRs come from a man in his sixties with active or convalescent COVID-19.

Of note for this clone: At one end, the junction sequence differs from germline, possibly due to a read error. This chain connects TRBV7-7 to TRBJ2-3, with 9 positions matching TRBD1. This CDR3 comprises 19 residues. Germline assignment: CDR1 SSHAT and CDR2 FNYEAQ (reference sequence). CDR3 coding DNA: TGTGCTAGCAGCTTAGCGGTCCGAGACGGGACAGGGTGGCCGGATACGCAGTATTTT. Its protein product is CASSLAVRDGTGWPDTQYF.

The chain uses TRBV4-1 and TRBJ2-7; D may be TRBD1 (5 bases). Germline loops: CDR1 MGHRA, CDR2 YSYEKL. CDR3 length: 13 amino acids. V dropped 4 bases and J dropped 0 bases, with 7 bases sitting between them. The CDR3 protein is CASSRQSSYEQYF. In DNA form, the CDR3 reads TGCGCCAGCAGCCGACAGAGCTCCTACGAGCAGTACTTC.

V usage is TRBV28 and J usage is TRBJ2-1; 8 bases match TRBD1. CDR3 size: 14 residues. Germline trimming cut 4 bases from V and 4 bases from J; bases unmatched to any gene: 3. Germline loops: CDR1 MDHEN, CDR2 SYDVKM. The CDR3 sequence is CASSWTGNYNEQFF. CDR3 bases: TGTGCCAGCAGTTGGACAGGGAATTACAATGAGCAGTTCTTC.

The V and J genes are TRBV6-5 and TRBJ1-2; no definite D call. Germline V lookup: CDR1 MNHEY, CDR2 SVGAGI. The V and J ends lost 0 bases and 5 bases respectively, with 16 bases between them. The CDR3 spans 16 residues. The CDR3 sequence: CASSYSWATNPYGYTF. The CDR3 DNA reads TGTGCCAGCAGTTACTCGTGGGCAACGAACCCTTATGGCTACACCTTC.

The genes are TRBV7-9 and TRBJ1-2, with D unresolved. The CDR3 consists of 13 residues. CDR1 SEHNR and CDR2 FQNEAQ come from the germline V gene (reference sequence). Trimming removed 5 bases from V and 3 bases from J, with 10 bases in between. The CDR3 region has the DNA TGTGCCAGCAGCCCGGTGGCGGACTATGGCTACACCTTC. Its protein is CASSPVADYGYTF.

The table lists this clone with a count of one. The rearrangement links TRBV5-1 to TRBJ1-1, with TRBD1 matching 8 bases. Trimming at V came to 4 bases and at J to 7 bases, leaving 6 bases not matched to a gene. CDR3 length: 13 amino acids. CDR1 is SGHRS and CDR2 is YFSETQ in the germline V gene. The CDR3 here is CASSTQGVVEAFF. DNA for the CDR3: TGCGCCAGCAGCACACAGGGGGTGGTTGAAGCTTTCTTT.

This clone came up a few times. V usage is TRBV2 and J usage is TRBJ2-1, with TRBD1 identical over 8 bases. The CDR3 length is 12 residues. Germline trimming cut 5 bases from V and 10 bases from J; bases unmatched to any gene: 4. Germline assignment: CDR1 SNHLY and CDR2 FYNNEI. The CDR3 loop is CASSFDRGEQFF. The CDR3 DNA reads as TGTGCCAGCAGTTTTGACAGGGGAGAGCAGTTCTTC.

The chain combines TRBV21-1 with TRBJ2-3; TRBD2 is the table's D call and was not checked against the DNA. TRBV21-1 is a pseudogene segment. The CDR3 covers 20 residues. The CDR3 nucleotides are TGTGCCAGCAGCAAAGCCCTGCCTAGCGGGGGGCCCACCACGACAGATACGCAGTATTTT. This sequence encodes CASSKALPSGGPTTTDTQYF.

This rearrangement joins TRBV7-8 to TRBJ1-1; 10 nucleotides agree with TRBD1. The V gene end was trimmed by 5 bases and the J gene end by 5 bases; junction bases not matched to a gene: 11. The CDR3 consists of 16 residues. Germline CDR1 is SGHVS and CDR2 is FQNEAQ. The CDR3 sequence: CASSPTPTGGATEAFF. The CDR3 coding sequence is TGTGCCAGCAGCCCTACACCGACAGGGGGCGCGACTGAAGCTTTCTTT.